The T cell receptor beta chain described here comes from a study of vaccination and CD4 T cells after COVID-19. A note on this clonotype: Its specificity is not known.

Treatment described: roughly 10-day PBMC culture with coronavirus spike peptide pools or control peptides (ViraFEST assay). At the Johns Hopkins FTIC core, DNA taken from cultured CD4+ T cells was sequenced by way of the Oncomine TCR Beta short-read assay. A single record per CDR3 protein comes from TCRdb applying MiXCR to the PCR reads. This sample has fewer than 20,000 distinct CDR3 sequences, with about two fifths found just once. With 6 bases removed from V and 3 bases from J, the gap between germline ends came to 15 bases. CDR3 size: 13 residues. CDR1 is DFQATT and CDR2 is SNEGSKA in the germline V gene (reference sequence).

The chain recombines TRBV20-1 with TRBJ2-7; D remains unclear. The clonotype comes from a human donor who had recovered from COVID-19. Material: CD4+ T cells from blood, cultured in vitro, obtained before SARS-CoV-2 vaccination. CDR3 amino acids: CSASPDAYYEQYF. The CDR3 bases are TGCAGTGCGAGCCCGGACGCCTACTACGAGCAGTACTTC.